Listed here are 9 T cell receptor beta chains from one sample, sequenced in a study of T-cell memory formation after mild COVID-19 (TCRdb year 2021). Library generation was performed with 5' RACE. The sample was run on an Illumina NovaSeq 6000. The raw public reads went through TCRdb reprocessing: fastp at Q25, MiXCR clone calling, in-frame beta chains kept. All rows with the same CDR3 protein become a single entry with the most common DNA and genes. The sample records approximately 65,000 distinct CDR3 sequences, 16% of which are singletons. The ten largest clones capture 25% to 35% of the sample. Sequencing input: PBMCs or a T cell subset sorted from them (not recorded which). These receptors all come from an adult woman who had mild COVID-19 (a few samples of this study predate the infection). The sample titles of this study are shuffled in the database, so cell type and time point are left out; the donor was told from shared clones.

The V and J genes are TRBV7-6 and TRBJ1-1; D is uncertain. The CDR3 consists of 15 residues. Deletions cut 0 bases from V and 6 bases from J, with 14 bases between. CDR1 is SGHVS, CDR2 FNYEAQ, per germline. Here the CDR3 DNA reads TGTGCCAGCAGCTTAGCGAGGACCGGTGAAGCTGAAGCTTTCTTT. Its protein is CASSLARTGEAEAFF.

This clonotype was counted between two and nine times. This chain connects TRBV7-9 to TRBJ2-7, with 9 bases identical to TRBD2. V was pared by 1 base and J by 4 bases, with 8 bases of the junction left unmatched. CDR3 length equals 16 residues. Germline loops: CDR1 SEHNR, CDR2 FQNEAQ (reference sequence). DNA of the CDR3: TGTGCCAGCAGCTTAGTGGCTAGCGGGAAGAGTTACGAGCAGTACTTC. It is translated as CASSLVASGKSYEQYF. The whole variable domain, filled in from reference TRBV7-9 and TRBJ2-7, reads DTGVSQNPRHKITKRGQNVTFRCDPISEHNRLYWYRQTLGQGPEFLTYFQNEAQLEKSRLLSDRFSAERPKGSFSTLEIQRTEQGDSAMYLCASSLVASGKSYEQYFGPGTRLTVT.

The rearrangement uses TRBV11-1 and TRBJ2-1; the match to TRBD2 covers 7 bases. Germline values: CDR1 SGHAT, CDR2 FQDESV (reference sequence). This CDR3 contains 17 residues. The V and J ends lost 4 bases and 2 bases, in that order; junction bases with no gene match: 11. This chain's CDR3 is CASSYLRRGSTYNEQFF. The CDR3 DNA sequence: TGTGCCAGCAGCTATCTGAGGCGGGGGTCCACCTACAATGAGCAGTTCTTC.

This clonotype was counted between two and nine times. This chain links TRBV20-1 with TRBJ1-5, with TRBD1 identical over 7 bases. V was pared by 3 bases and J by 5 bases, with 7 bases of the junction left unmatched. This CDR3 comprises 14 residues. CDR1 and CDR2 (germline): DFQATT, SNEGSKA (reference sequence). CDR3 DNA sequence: TGCAGTGCTAGCCCATTTCAGGGGGATCAGCCCCAGCATTTT. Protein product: CSASPFQGDQPQHF.

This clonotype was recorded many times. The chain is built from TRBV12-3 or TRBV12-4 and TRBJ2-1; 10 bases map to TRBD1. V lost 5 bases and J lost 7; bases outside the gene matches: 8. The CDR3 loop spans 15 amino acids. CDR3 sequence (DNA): TGTGCCAGCAGTGTCCGGGACAGGGGAGGGAATGAGCAGTTCTTC. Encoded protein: CASSVRDRGGNEQFF.

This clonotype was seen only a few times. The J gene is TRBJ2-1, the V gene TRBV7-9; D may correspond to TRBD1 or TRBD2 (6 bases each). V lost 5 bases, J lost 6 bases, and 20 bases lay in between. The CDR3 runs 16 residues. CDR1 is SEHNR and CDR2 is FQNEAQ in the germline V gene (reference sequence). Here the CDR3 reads CASSRGGTPAPNEQFF. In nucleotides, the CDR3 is TGTGCCAGCAGCCGAGGCGGGACACCGGCCCCCAATGAGCAGTTCTTC.

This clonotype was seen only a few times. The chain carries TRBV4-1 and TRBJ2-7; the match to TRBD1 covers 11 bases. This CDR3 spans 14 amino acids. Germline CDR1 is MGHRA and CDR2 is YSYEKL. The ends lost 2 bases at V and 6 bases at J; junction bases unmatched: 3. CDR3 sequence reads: CASSQLGQGGEQYF. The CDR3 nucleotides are TGCGCCAGCAGCCAACTGGGACAGGGGGGCGAGCAGTACTTC.

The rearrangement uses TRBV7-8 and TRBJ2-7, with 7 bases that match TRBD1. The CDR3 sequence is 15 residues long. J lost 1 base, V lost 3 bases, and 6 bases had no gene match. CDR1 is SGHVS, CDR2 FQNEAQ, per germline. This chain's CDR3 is CASSFLIQGSYEQYF. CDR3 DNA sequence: TGTGCCAGCAGCTTCCTAATACAGGGGTCCTACGAGCAGTACTTC.

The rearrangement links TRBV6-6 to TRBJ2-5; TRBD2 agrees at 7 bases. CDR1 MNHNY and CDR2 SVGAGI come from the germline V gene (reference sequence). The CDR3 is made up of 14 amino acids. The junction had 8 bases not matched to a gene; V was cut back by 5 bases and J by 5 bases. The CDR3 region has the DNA TGTGCCAGCAGTCCCCGCGGGGGACGGGAGACCCAGTACTTC. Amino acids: CASSPRGGRETQYF.